This record looks at one T cell receptor (beta chain) sequence and its context. Its antigen is undetermined. The data stem from a study of cytomegalovirus exposure and HLA in healthy donors. The V gene's germline CDR1 is SGHRS and CDR2 YFSETQ. This CDR3 spans 13 amino acids. Deletions cut 0 bases from V and 5 bases from J, with 9 bases between. Study-level points and caveats: The study carried out a later analysis of TCR beta sequences. It associated approximately 15,000 of them with specific HLA alleles at a false discovery rate of 0.05.

Primers included in the PCR were 60 Vbeta and 13 Jbeta primers. Only in-frame clones appear in the TCRdb table, and some are missing; sequencing was by immunoSEQ multiplex PCR. This table holds more than 150,000 clones, more than 60% found once. V usage is TRBV5-1 and J usage is TRBJ2-7, with D tentatively TRBD1 (5 bases). Input material: PBMCs. The receptor was derived from a woman aged 40 to 50 in good health and CMV-seropositive. DNA for the CDR3: TGCGCCAGCAGCTTGGCCCAGGGAAACGAGCAGTACTTC. It specifies CASSLAQGNEQYF.